Listed below are T cell receptor beta chains from one sample, sequenced in a study of Tregs in tolerant kidney transplant recipients. Data came from immunoSEQ multiplex PCR; TCRdb stores just in-frame clones and leaves some out. Here the sample spans 35,000 to 50,000 clones, around 95% being singletons. Their antigen targets remain unknown. The sequencing input was Tregs from blood cultured with allogeneic cells. The receptors stem from a human donor in good health. The CDR3 runs from the conserved cysteine through the conserved F or W. The D gene is left open where the match is weak. Clone size, where shown, is once, few, many, or a class for clones that have expanded.

TRBV7-9	-	TRBJ1-4	few	CASSEGPGPEEKLFF	TGTGCCAGCAGCGAGGGGCCAGGGCCGGAGGAAAAACTGTTTTTT
TRBV5-1	-	TRBJ1-6	-	CASSLAGPDSPLHF	TGCGCCAGCAGCTTGGCGGGGCCTGATTCACCCCTCCACTTT
TRBV2	-	TRBJ1-6	-	CASSDWAVNSPLHF	TGTGCCAGCAGTGATTGGGCCGTAAATTCACCCCTCCACTTT
TRBV28	-	TRBJ2-7	-	CASSPGTVRGEQYF	TGTGCCAGCAGCCCCGGGACGGTACGTGGCGAGCAGTACTTC
TRBV10-3	TRBD1	TRBJ2-7	-	CAISEGGTGYHEQYF	TGTGCCATCAGTGAGGGCGGGACAGGGTACCACGAGCAGTACTTC
TRBV6-6	-	TRBJ1-1	once	CASSYGDTEAFF	TGTGCCAGCAGTTACGGCGATACTGAAGCTTTCTTT
TRBV12-5	TRBD2	TRBJ2-5	-	CASGLGPSLAGGETQYF	TGTGCTAGTGGTTTGGGCCCTTCCCTAGCGGGGGGAGAGACCCAGTACTTC
TRBV7-8	TRBD2	TRBJ2-3	once	CASSFSLTGTSSYF	TGTGCCAGCAGCTTTTCGCTAACCGGGACTAGCTCTTATTTT
TRBV30	-	TRBJ1-6	-	CAWSEGNSPLHF	TGTGCCTGGAGCGAGGGGAATTCACCCCTCCACTTT
TRBV7-8	-	TRBJ1-2	-	CASSLGRIYGYTF	TGTGCCAGCAGCTTAGGCCGGATCTATGGCTACACCTTC
TRBV27	TRBD2	TRBJ2-5	-	CASSLLGTSLAQYF	TGTGCCAGCAGTTTATTAGGGACTAGCTTAGCCCAGTACTTC
TRBV7-7	-	TRBJ2-3	-	CASSFDTISDTQYF	TGTGCCAGCAGCTTTGATACTATTTCCGATACGCAGTATTTT
TRBV7-2	-	TRBJ2-2	-	CASSLSAFTGELFF	TGTGCCAGCAGCTTATCGGCATTTACCGGGGAGCTGTTTTTT
TRBV2	-	TRBJ2-1	-	CASSAPNVEQFF	TGTGCCAGCAGTGCCCCGAACGTTGAGCAGTTCTTC
TRBV7-9	-	TRBJ1-2	-	CASSFLGTYGYTF	TGTGCCAGCAGCTTTCTGGGGACCTATGGCTACACCTTC
TRBV7-9	-	TRBJ1-2	few	CASSLFLRPRWAGYGYTF	TGTGCCAGCAGCTTATTTCTGAGACCGCGGTGGGCAGGGTATGGCTACACCTTC
TRBV11-1	-	TRBJ1-1	few	CASSAPRGVSTEAFF	TGTGCCAGCAGCGCCCCTCGGGGTGTCAGCACTGAAGCTTTCTTT
TRBV6-1	-	TRBJ1-5	-	CASTEQDSNQPQHF	TGTGCCAGCACAGAACAGGATAGCAATCAGCCCCAGCATTTT
TRBV6-1	TRBD2	TRBJ2-3	once	CASSFLADTDTQYF	TGTGCCAGCAGTTTCCTAGCGGACACAGATACGCAGTATTTT
TRBV29-1	-	TRBJ2-3	-	CSVGLTDTQYF	TGCAGCGTTGGTCTTACAGATACGCAGTATTTT
TRBV10-3	-	TRBJ2-5	-	CAIMGRQETQYF	TGTGCCATCATGGGGCGGCAAGAGACCCAGTACTTC
TRBV19	-	TRBJ1-2	-	CASIGPASPGYTF	TGTGCCAGTATTGGGCCGGCTTCTCCAGGCTACACCTTC
TRBV27	TRBD1	TRBJ2-7	-	CATRGQGKYEQYF	TGTGCCACCAGGGGACAGGGGAAATACGAGCAGTACTTC
TRBV5-1	-	TRBJ1-3	-	CASSLVLSTESGNTIYF	TGCGCCAGCAGCTTGGTCCTTTCAACTGAATCTGGAAACACCATATATTTT
TRBV6-5	-	TRBJ1-4	-	CASSYDSGRKLFF	TGTGCCAGCAGCTACGACAGTGGGAGGAAACTGTTTTTT
TRBV7-3	TRBD1	TRBJ2-7	-	CASSFQGAGYEQYF	TGTGCCAGCAGCTTTCAGGGGGCCGGGTACGAGCAGTACTTC
TRBV6-5	-	TRBJ1-1	-	CATMPGSRTEAFF	TGTGCCACGATGCCAGGGTCCCGAACTGAAGCTTTCTTT
TRBV10-3	-	TRBJ1-3	once	CAIGGPYSGNTIYF	TGTGCCATCGGCGGGCCTTACTCTGGAAACACCATATATTTT
TRBV12-5	-	TRBJ2-3	-	CASGLGGASTDTQYF	TGTGCTAGTGGTTTGGGGGGGGCGAGCACAGATACGCAGTATTTT
TRBV30	TRBD2	TRBJ2-4	-	CAWMGGGGYRSIQYF	TGTGCCTGGATGGGTGGCGGGGGGTATAGGAGCATTCAGTACTTC
TRBV5-1	-	TRBJ1-3	-	CASSLEWAGNTIYF	TGCGCCAGCAGCTTGGAGTGGGCTGGAAACACCATATATTTT
TRBV5-1	-	TRBJ2-3	-	CASRGGADTQYF	TGCGCCAGCAGAGGGGGAGCAGATACGCAGTATTTT
TRBV7-2	TRBD1	TRBJ2-6	once	CASRRSGTEVDVLTF	TGTGCCAGCAGGAGAAGTGGGACAGAAGTTGACGTCCTGACTTTC
TRBV28	-	TRBJ2-1	-	CASSHVGENYNEQFF	TGTGCCAGCAGCCATGTGGGGGAGAACTACAATGAGCAGTTCTTC
TRBV5-1	-	TRBJ2-7	-	CASSFMDRSYEQYF	TGCGCCAGCAGCTTTATGGACAGATCCTACGAGCAGTACTTC
TRBV18	TRBD1	TRBJ2-7	few	CASAGTGGSEQYF	TGTGCCAGCGCAGGGACAGGGGGTAGTGAGCAGTACTTC
TRBV5-5	-	TRBJ1-4	-	CASSLETGLSRTNEKLFF	TGTGCCAGCAGCTTGGAAACAGGTCTCAGCCGGACTAATGAAAAACTGTTTTTT
TRBV20-1	-	TRBJ2-5	-	CSASRPGTQYF	TGCAGTGCTTCCCGGCCGGGGACCCAGTACTTC
TRBV5-4	-	TRBJ2-1	-	CASSLFLGNEQFF	TGTGCCAGCAGCTTGTTCCTTGGCAATGAGCAGTTCTTC
TRBV7-2	-	TRBJ2-5	-	CASSHPSLNIPWTQYF	TGTGCCAGCAGTCATCCGTCGCTAAACATCCCCTGGACCCAGTACTTC
TRBV4-1	TRBD2	TRBJ2-3	-	CASSQLRGGAGDTQYF	TGCGCCAGCAGCCAACTTCGCGGGGGGGCCGGGGATACGCAGTATTTT
TRBV30	-	TRBJ1-5	once	CAWSVRGGGYQPQHF	TGTGCCTGGAGTGTACGGGGAGGGGGTTATCAGCCCCAGCATTTT
TRBV18	TRBD2	TRBJ2-1	-	CASSPRTSGGYFNEQFF	TGTGCCAGCTCACCCCGGACTAGCGGGGGCTACTTCAATGAGCAGTTCTTC
TRBV18	TRBD1	TRBJ2-7	-	CASSPPLGQGTYEQYF	TGTGCCAGCTCACCACCTTTGGGACAGGGAACCTACGAGCAGTACTTC
TRBV7-3	-	TRBJ2-1	-	CASSLRARGSYNEQFF	TGTGCCAGCAGCTTAAGGGCCAGGGGTTCCTACAATGAGCAGTTCTTC
TRBV7-6	-	TRBJ1-2	-	CASSSGTTAGGYTF	TGTGCCAGCAGTTCCGGGACGACCGCTGGTGGCTACACCTTC
TRBV5-1	-	TRBJ1-4	-	CASSFFHRGTNEKLFF	TGCGCCAGCAGCTTTTTTCATCGGGGGACTAATGAAAAACTGTTTTTT